This T cell receptor beta chain came from a study of blood T cell repertoires in COVID-19. Measured with immunoSEQ multiplex PCR; TCRdb has only the in-frame clones, and not every one. The profile shows 100,000 or so clones, roughly 79% of them singletons. Deletions cut 0 bases from V and 0 bases from J, with 12 bases between. The CDR3 contains 16 residues. Germline loops: CDR1 LGHDT, CDR2 YNNKEL (reference sequence). The clonotype comes from a human donor in a cohort sampled during active COVID-19. The source material was peripheral blood. The chain joins TRBV3-1 (or the pseudogene TRBV3-2) to TRBJ2-7; D unclear. The CDR3 bases are TGTGCCAGCAGCCAAGATATGGCAGTAGCCTCCTACGAGCAGTACTTC. Protein sequence: CASSQDMAVASYEQYF.